This section outlines one T cell receptor (beta chain) sequence together with its context. With V trimmed by 1 base and J by 2 bases, 4 bases remained unmatched. Germline V gene sequence: CDR1 SGHNT, CDR2 YYREEE (reference sequence). The CDR3 consists of 16 residues. The method was immunoSEQ multiplex PCR; TCRdb's version includes in-frame clones alone and lacks a portion of them. The sample includes approximately 12,000 clones, approximately 88% seen only once; the top ten take roughly 9.8%. The data were taken from a study of blood T cell repertoires in COVID-19. The source is a human donor in a cohort sampled during active COVID-19. Source material: peripheral blood. The V gene is TRBV5-4, the J gene TRBJ1-1; 11 bases map to TRBD1. The CDR3 loop reads CASSLPRTGGNTEAFF. As DNA, the CDR3 is TGTGCCAGCAGCTTGCCGCGGACAGGGGGCAACACTGAAGCTTTCTTT.